This is a list of T cell receptor beta chains from one sample in a study of shared clonotypes between healthy human individuals. Sequencing was performed with immunoSEQ multiplex PCR; in TCRdb, only in-frame clones are kept and a portion is missing. The sample includes over 2 million clones, 85% to 95% seen only once; the top ten take roughly 1%. Material for sequencing was naive CD8+ T cells sorted from blood. Source of these receptors: a man between 18 and 35 years old in good health. The CDR3 runs from the conserved cysteine through the conserved F or W. The D gene is left open where the match is weak. The listing skips clone size in some rows; elsewhere it reads once, few, many or a size class.

cdr3_aa	cdr3_nt	clone_size	d_call	v_call	j_call
CASSQETGLQETQYF	TGCGCCAGCAGCCAAGAGACAGGGTTACAAGAGACCCAGTACTTC	NA	TRBD1	TRBV4-1	TRBJ2-5
CASSWGLAGGGTGELFF	TGTGCCAGCAGCTGGGGACTAGCGGGAGGGGGCACCGGGGAGCTGTTTTTT	NA	TRBD2	TRBV5-6	TRBJ2-2
CASSFFPATPTYEQYF	TGCGCCAGCAGCTTTTTTCCCGCGACTCCCACCTACGAGCAGTACTTC	NA	NA	TRBV5-1	TRBJ2-7
CAISESIGRPGNEQFF	TGTGCCATCAGTGAGTCGATCGGGAGGCCTGGCAATGAGCAGTTCTTC	NA	TRBD2	TRBV10-3	TRBJ2-1
CASSPQTPDPYEQYF	TGTGCCAGCAGCCCGCAGACGCCCGACCCATACGAGCAGTACTTC	NA	NA	TRBV5-6	TRBJ2-7
CASSPLAGATDTQYF	TGTGCCAGCTCACCATTGGCGGGGGCAACAGATACGCAGTATTTT	NA	NA	TRBV18	TRBJ2-3
CASSSSDTGMVEQFF	TGTGCCAGCAGCTCTTCGGATACAGGGATGGTCGAGCAGTTCTTC	NA	NA	TRBV7-8	TRBJ2-1
CASSQDHLGYGELFF	TGCGCCAGCAGCCAAGATCACTTGGGGTACGGGGAGCTGTTTTTT	NA	NA	TRBV4-3	TRBJ2-2
CASSPGGGPGDTQYF	TGTGCCAGCAGCCCCGGTGGAGGGCCGGGAGATACGCAGTATTTT	NA	NA	TRBV9	TRBJ2-3
CASSTDSASYGYTF	TGTGCCAGCAGCACAGACAGTGCTTCCTATGGCTACACCTTC	NA	NA	TRBV5-6	TRBJ1-2
CASNWGENTEAFF	TGTGCTTCAAATTGGGGGGAGAACACTGAAGCTTTCTTT	NA	NA	TRBV19	TRBJ1-1
CASSWLDSDTGELFF	TGCGCCAGCAGCTGGTTGGATTCGGACACCGGGGAGCTGTTTTTT	once	NA	TRBV4-3	TRBJ2-2
CASSKVQDTQETQYF	TGTGCCAGCAGCAAAGTCCAGGACACACAAGAGACCCAGTACTTC	NA	NA	TRBV21-1	TRBJ2-5
CASSGSGGTYEQYF	TGTGCCAGCAGTGGGAGCGGGGGGACCTACGAGCAGTACTTC	NA	TRBD2	TRBV6-1	TRBJ2-7
CAWSPPGDYGYTF	TGTGCCTGGAGTCCACCAGGGGACTATGGCTACACCTTC	once	NA	TRBV30	TRBJ1-2
CASSFGFEAFF	TGTGCCAGCAGCTTCGGGTTTGAAGCTTTCTTT	once	NA	TRBV5-4	TRBJ1-1
CASSSDREGDEQYF	TGTGCCAGCAGCTCGGACAGGGAGGGGGACGAGCAGTACTTC	NA	NA	TRBV5-6	TRBJ2-7
CASSAKTTGDRVEAFF	TGTGCCAGCAGTGCCAAGACAACCGGGGACAGGGTCGAAGCTTTCTTT	NA	TRBD1	TRBV6-1	TRBJ1-1
CASSSHTLQGARRDSDTQYF	TGCGCCAGCAGTTCCCATACGTTACAGGGGGCACGGCGGGACTCAGATACGCAGTATTTT	NA	TRBD1	TRBV5-1	TRBJ2-3
CASSFTGGYEQYF	TGTGCCAGCAGTTTTACGGGGGGCTACGAGCAGTACTTC	NA	TRBD2	TRBV27	TRBJ2-7
CASSYWRDTEAFF	TGTGCCAGCAGTTACTGGCGGGACACTGAAGCTTTCTTT	once	NA	TRBV6-5	TRBJ1-1
CAISDLQGRAGELFF	TGTGCCATCAGTGATTTACAGGGGAGGGCCGGGGAGCTGTTTTTT	NA	NA	TRBV10-3	TRBJ2-2
CASSPGQDYGYTF	TGTGCCAGCAGCCCCGGACAGGACTATGGCTACACCTTC	NA	TRBD1	TRBV5-6	TRBJ1-2
CASSSGTVYEQYF	TGTGCCAGCAGCTCCGGGACAGTCTACGAGCAGTACTTC	NA	TRBD1	TRBV5-4	TRBJ2-7
CASSHGGWQPQHF	TGTGCCAGTAGCCACGGCGGATGGCAGCCCCAGCATTTT	once	NA	TRBV19	TRBJ1-5
CASSYGTVGELFF	TGTGCCAGCAGTTACGGGACCGTCGGGGAGCTGTTTTTT	NA	NA	TRBV6-5	TRBJ2-2
CASSPGTGTQPQHF	TGTGCCAGCAGTCCCGGGACAGGGACTCAGCCCCAGCATTTT	NA	TRBD1	TRBV27	TRBJ1-5
CASSYRRTPYEQYF	TGTGCCAGCAGTTACCGGCGGACCCCCTACGAGCAGTACTTC	NA	NA	TRBV6-5	TRBJ2-7
CASRAGGPGGANVLTF	TGTGCCAGCCGAGCGGGAGGCCCCGGGGGGGCCAACGTCCTGACTTTC	NA	TRBD2	TRBV2	TRBJ2-6
CASSLRTSGHVETQYF	TGCGCCAGCAGCTTGCGGACCTCCGGACATGTAGAGACCCAGTACTTC	NA	NA	TRBV5-1	TRBJ2-5
CASSPGQGGSPLHF	TGTGCCAGCAGCCCTGGACAGGGAGGTTCACCCCTCCACTTT	NA	TRBD1	TRBV7-2	TRBJ1-6
CASSHSTGESNYGYTF	TGCGCCAGCAGCCATTCGACAGGGGAGTCTAACTATGGCTACACCTTC	NA	TRBD1	TRBV4-1	TRBJ1-2
CASSVVSGNTEAFF	TGTGCCAGCAGCGTAGTGTCAGGGAACACTGAAGCTTTCTTT	NA	NA	TRBV9	TRBJ1-1
CASRHSEAFF	TGTGCCAGCAGGCATTCTGAAGCTTTCTTT	NA	NA	TRBV2	TRBJ1-1
CASSIWSGSSNEQYF	TGTGCCAGTAGTATCTGGAGCGGGAGTAGCAACGAGCAGTACTTC	NA	TRBD2	TRBV19	TRBJ2-7
CASSNPWDTQYF	TGTGCCAGCAGCAACCCTTGGGATACGCAGTATTTT	NA	NA	TRBV27	TRBJ2-3
CASSLGGGGREETQYF	TGTGCCAGCAGTTTGGGGGGCGGGGGCAGGGAAGAGACCCAGTACTTC	once	NA	TRBV27	TRBJ2-5
CASSDGLAGDTDTQYF	TGTGCCAGCAGCGACGGACTAGCGGGAGACACAGATACGCAGTATTTT	NA	TRBD2	TRBV7-9	TRBJ2-3
CAWSHLESGNTIYF	TGTGCCTGGAGTCACCTAGAGTCTGGAAACACCATATATTTT	NA	NA	TRBV30	TRBJ1-3
CASSLGTGYEKLFF	TGTGCCAGCAGCTTGGGGACAGGGTATGAAAAACTGTTTTTT	NA	TRBD1	TRBV5-4	TRBJ1-4
CASSYSRQLNEKLFF	TGTGCCAGCAGTTACTCCCGGCAGCTTAATGAAAAACTGTTTTTT	once	NA	TRBV6-5	TRBJ1-4
CASSFISSYEQYF	TGTGCCAGCAGTTTCATAAGCTCCTACGAGCAGTACTTC	NA	NA	TRBV28	TRBJ2-7
CASSLPGQGVGSPLHF	TGTGCCAGCAGCTTGCCGGGACAGGGTGTTGGTTCACCCCTCCACTTT	NA	TRBD1	TRBV5-4	TRBJ1-6
CASSSEPDYEQYF	TGTGCCAGCAGCTCCGAACCCGACTACGAGCAGTACTTC	NA	NA	TRBV13	TRBJ2-7
CASSYVVLQGLTF	TGTGCCAGCAGTTACGTCGTTCTTCAAGGTCTCACCTTC	NA	NA	TRBV6-5	TRBJ1-2
CASSLGPPSGGPGLSSTDTQYF	TGTGCCAGCAGCTTAGGTCCCCCTAGCGGGGGGCCCGGTTTAAGTAGCACAGATACGCAGTATTTT	once	TRBD2	TRBV7-6	TRBJ2-3
CASSPGLAGEEQYF	TGTGCCAGCAGCCCTGGACTGGCTGGGGAGGAGCAGTACTTC	NA	NA	TRBV13	TRBJ2-7
CAHASGLSTDTQYF	TGTGCCCATGCTAGCGGGCTGAGCACAGATACGCAGTATTTT	NA	TRBD2	TRBV30	TRBJ2-3
CASSSWDYEQYF	TGTGCCAGCAGTTCCTGGGACTACGAGCAGTACTTC	once	NA	TRBV27	TRBJ2-7
CASSPRTSGVYNEQFF	TGTGCCAGCAGCCCGCGGACTAGCGGGGTTTACAATGAGCAGTTCTTC	NA	TRBD2	TRBV5-4	TRBJ2-1
CASSFWGGNQPQHF	TGTGCCAGCAGCTTTTGGGGGGGCAATCAGCCCCAGCATTTT	NA	NA	TRBV5-6	TRBJ1-5
CASSLQESYEQYF	TGTGCCAGCAGCTTACAGGAGTCCTACGAGCAGTACTTC	NA	NA	TRBV7-2	TRBJ2-7
CASTRSGRTLESEETQYF	TGTGCCAGCACAAGGTCAGGACGAACCCTAGAATCGGAAGAGACCCAGTACTTC	NA	NA	TRBV25-1	TRBJ2-5
CASSLSSGNEQFF	TGTGCCAGCAGTCTATCTAGCGGCAATGAGCAGTTCTTC	NA	TRBD2	TRBV27	TRBJ2-1
CASSLGWTLTF	TGTGCCAGCAGCTTGGGTTGGACGCTCACCTTC	NA	NA	TRBV5-6	TRBJ1-2
CASSLAVEGPYGYTF	TGTGCCAGCAGCTTGGCCGTGGAGGGCCCATATGGCTACACCTTC	once	NA	TRBV5-6	TRBJ1-2
CASSENEKLFF	TGCGCCAGCAGTGAGAATGAAAAACTGTTTTTT	NA	NA	TRBV10-2	TRBJ1-4
CASSHAGMGYYEQYF	TGCGCCAGCAGCCACGCGGGGATGGGGTACTACGAGCAGTACTTC	NA	NA	TRBV4-1	TRBJ2-7